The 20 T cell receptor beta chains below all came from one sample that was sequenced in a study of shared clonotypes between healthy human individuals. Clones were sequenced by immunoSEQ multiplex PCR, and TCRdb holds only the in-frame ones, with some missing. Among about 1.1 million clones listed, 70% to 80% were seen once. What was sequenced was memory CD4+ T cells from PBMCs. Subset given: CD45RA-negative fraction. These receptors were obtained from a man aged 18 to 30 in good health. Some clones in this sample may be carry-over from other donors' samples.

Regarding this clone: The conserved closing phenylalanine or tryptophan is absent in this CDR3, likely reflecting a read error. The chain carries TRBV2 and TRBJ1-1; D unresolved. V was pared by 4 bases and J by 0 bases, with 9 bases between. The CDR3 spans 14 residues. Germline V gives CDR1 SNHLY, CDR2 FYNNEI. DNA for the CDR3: TGTGCCAGCAGTGCGGTCAGTATGAACACTGAAGCTTTCCTT. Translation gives CASSAVSMNTEAFL.

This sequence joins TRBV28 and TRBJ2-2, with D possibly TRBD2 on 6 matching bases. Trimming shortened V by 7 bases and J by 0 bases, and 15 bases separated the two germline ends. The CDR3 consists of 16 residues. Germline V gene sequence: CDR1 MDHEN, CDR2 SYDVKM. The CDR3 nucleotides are TGTGCCAGCACAGGTTGGGGGGTTCCGAACACCGGGGAGCTGTTTTTT. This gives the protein CASTGWGVPNTGELFF.

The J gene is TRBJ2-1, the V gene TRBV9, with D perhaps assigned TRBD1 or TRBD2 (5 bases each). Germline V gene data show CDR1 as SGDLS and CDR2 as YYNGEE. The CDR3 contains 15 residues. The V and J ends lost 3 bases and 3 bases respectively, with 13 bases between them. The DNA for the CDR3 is TGTGCCAGCAGCGCAGACGGGGCATTCTACAATGAGCAGTTCTTC. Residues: CASSADGAFYNEQFF. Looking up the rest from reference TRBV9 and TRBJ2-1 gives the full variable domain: DSGVTQTPKHLITATGQRVTLRCSPRSGDLSVYWYQQSLDQGLQFLIQYYNGEERAKGNILERFSAQQFPDLHSELNLSSLELGDSALYFCASSADGAFYNEQFFGPGTRLTVL.

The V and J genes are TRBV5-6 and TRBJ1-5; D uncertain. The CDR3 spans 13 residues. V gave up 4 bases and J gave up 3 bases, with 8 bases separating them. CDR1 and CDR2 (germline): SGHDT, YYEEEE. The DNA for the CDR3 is TGTGCCAGCAGCGTCCAGGCCAATCAGCCCCAGCATTTT. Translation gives CASSVQANQPQHF.

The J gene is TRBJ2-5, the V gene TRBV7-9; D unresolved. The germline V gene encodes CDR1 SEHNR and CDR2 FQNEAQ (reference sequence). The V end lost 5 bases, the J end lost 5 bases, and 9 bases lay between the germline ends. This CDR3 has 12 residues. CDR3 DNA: TGTGCCAGCAGCCCTATAGCCGAGACCCAGTACTTC. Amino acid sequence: CASSPIAETQYF. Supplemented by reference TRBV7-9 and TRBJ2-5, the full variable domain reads DTGVSQNPRHKITKRGQNVTFRCDPISEHNRLYWYRQTLGQGPEFLTYFQNEAQLEKSRLLSDRFSAERPKGSFSTLEIQRTEQGDSAMYLCASSPIAETQYFGPGTRLLVL.

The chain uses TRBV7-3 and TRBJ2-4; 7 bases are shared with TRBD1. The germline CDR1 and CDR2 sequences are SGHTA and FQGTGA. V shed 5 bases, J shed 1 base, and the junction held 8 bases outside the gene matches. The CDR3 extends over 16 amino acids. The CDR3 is CASSPSGGLAKNIQYF. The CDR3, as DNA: TGTGCCAGCAGCCCCTCAGGGGGTCTGGCCAAAAACATTCAGTACTTC.

As DNA, the CDR3 is TGTGCCAGCAGCAAGGCCCCATCGGACAGCTTTTACGAGCAGTACTTC. Its translation: CASSKAPSDSFYEQYF. The chain has TRBV9 and TRBJ2-7; D is perhaps TRBD1 (6 bases). Germline V lookup: CDR1 SGDLS, CDR2 YYNGEE. The CDR3 runs to 16 residues. V lost 4 bases, J lost 4 bases, and 21 bases lay in between.

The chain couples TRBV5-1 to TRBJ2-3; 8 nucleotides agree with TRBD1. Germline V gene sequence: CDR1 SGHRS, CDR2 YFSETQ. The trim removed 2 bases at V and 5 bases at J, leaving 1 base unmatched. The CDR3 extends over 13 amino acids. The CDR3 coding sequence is TGCGCCAGCAGCTTTACAGGGGGAGATACGCAGTATTTT. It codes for CASSFTGGDTQYF.

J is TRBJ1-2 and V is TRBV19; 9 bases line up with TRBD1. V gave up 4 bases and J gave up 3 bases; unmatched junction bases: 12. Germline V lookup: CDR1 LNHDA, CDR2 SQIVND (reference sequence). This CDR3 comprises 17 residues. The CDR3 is CASSNPRNRGRDYGYTF. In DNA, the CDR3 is TGTGCCAGTAGTAACCCCCGTAACAGGGGGCGGGACTATGGCTACACCTTC.

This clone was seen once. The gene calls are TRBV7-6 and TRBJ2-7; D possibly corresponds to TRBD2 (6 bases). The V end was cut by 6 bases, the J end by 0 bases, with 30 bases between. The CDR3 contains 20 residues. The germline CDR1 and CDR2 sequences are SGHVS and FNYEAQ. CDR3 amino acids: CASRSGPPRNRDLSSYEQYF. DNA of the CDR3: TGTGCCAGCAGGTCCGGCCCTCCGCGGAACCGGGACTTGAGCTCCTACGAGCAGTACTTC.

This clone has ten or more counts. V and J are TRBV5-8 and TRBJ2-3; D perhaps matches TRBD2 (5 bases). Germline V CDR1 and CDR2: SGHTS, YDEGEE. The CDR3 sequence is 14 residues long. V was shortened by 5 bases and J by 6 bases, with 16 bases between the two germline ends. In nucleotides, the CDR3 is TGTGCCAGCAGATCAGGACTGACGGGGGATACGCAGTATTTT. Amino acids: CASRSGLTGDTQYF.

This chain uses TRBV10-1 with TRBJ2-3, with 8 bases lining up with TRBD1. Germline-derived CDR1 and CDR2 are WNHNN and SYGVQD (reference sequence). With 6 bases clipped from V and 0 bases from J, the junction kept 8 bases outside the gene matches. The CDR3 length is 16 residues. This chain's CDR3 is CASSETGEDSTDTQYF. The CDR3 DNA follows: TGCGCCAGCAGCGAGACAGGGGAGGATAGCACAGATACGCAGTATTTT.

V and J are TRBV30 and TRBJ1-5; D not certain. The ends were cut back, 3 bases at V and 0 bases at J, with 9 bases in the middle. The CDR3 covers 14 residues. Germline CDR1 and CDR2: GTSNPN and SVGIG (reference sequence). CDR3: CAWRDGYSNQPQHF. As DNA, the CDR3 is TGTGCCTGGAGGGACGGCTATAGCAATCAGCCCCAGCATTTT.

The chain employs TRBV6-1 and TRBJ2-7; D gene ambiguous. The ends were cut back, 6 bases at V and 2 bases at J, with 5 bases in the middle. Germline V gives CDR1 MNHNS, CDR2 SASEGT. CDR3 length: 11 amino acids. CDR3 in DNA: TGTGCCAGCAGAGAGCCCTACGAGCAGTACTTC. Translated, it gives CASREPYEQYF.

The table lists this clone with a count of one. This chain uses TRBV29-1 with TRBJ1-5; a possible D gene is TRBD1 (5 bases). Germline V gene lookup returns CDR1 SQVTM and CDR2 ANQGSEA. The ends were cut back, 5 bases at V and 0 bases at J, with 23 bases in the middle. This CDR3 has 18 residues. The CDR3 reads CSVLGLGGFEGSNQPQHF. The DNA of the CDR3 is TGCAGCGTTTTGGGTTTGGGGGGGTTCGAGGGTAGCAATCAGCCCCAGCATTTT.

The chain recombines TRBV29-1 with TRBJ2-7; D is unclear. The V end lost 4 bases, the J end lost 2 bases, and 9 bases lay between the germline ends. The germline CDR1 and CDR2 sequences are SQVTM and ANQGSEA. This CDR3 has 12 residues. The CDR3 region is CSVGEPPYEQYF. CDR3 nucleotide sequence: TGCAGCGTTGGGGAACCTCCCTACGAGCAGTACTTC.

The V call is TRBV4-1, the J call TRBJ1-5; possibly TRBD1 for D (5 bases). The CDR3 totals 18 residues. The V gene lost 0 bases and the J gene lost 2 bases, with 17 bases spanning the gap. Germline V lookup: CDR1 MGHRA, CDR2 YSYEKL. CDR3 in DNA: TGCGCCAGCAGCCAAGATTTTGGGGGGAAGAGTGGCAATCAGCCCCAGCATTTT. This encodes CASSQDFGGKSGNQPQHF.

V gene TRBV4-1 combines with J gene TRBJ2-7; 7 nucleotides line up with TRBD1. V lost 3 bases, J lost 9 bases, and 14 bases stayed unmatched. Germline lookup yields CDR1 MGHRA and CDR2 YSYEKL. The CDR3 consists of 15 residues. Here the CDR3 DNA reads TGCGCCAGCAGCCAGAGAAATAATGGACAGGACAGGCAGTACTTC. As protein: CASSQRNNGQDRQYF.

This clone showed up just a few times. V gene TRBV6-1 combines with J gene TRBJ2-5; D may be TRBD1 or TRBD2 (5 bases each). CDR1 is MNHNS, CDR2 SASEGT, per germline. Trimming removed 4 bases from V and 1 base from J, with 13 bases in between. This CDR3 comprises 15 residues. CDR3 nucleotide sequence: TGTGCCAGCAGTGTAATACCGGGGACCCAAGAGACCCAGTACTTC. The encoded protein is CASSVIPGTQETQYF.

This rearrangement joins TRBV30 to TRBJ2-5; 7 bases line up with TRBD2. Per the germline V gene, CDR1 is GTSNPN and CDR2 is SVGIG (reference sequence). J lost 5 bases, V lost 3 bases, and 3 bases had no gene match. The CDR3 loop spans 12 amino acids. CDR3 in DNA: TGTGCCTGGAGCGGGGGGTTGGAGACCCAGTACTTC. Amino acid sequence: CAWSGGLETQYF.